The 5 T cell receptor beta chains below come from one sample, sequenced in a study of vaccination effects on CD4 cells after COVID-19. Viral peptide pools were used in the ViraFEST assay to expand antigen-specific CD4+ T cells, and sequencing came afterward. Cells that had been cultured for about 10 days were the source of isolated CD4+ T cells. Vaccinated recipients, who were negative for nucleocapsid antibodies, had no history of SARS-CoV-2 infection. TCRdb's table, derived via immunoSEQ multiplex PCR, lists solely in-frame clones and lacks some. The sample lists 40,000 to 45,000 clones, 70% seen once, with about a quarter in the top ten. Their specific antigens are unknown. The source material was CD4+ T cells from PBMCs cultured with HCoV-OC43 spike peptides, sampled before COVID-19 vaccination. Sample subset: HCoV-OC43 spike overlapping peptide pool stimulation. These receptors were taken from a human donor who received a COVID-19 vaccine.

The chain couples TRBV6-5 to TRBJ2-7; 7 bases are a match to TRBD2. J gave up 1 base and V 0 bases, and 3 bases lay outside the gene matches. The CDR3 runs 15 residues. CDR1 and CDR2 (germline): MNHEY, SVGAGI. Here the CDR3 reads CASSYSSSGSYEQYF. CDR3 bases: TGTGCCAGCAGTTACTCGTCTAGCGGTTCCTACGAGCAGTACTTC.

This chain connects TRBV19 to TRBJ1-2, with 7 bases identical to TRBD1. The CDR3 runs 15 residues. Germline values: CDR1 LNHDA, CDR2 SQIVND (reference sequence). The V and J ends lost 5 bases and 3 bases, in that order; junction bases with no gene match: 9. CDR3 amino acids: CASSPQRQGYYGYTF. DNA of the CDR3: TGTGCCAGTAGTCCTCAAAGACAGGGCTACTATGGCTACACCTTC.

The chain links TRBV19 to TRBJ2-1; TRBD2 matches 9 bases. The CDR3 is made up of 15 amino acids. In germline, CDR1 is LNHDA, CDR2 SQIVND (reference sequence). The J segment lost 5 bases and the V segment lost 4 bases, leaving 6 bases of the junction unmatched. The CDR3 loop is CASSTQRGAHNEQFF. The CDR3 DNA sequence: TGTGCCAGTAGTACCCAGCGGGGGGCACACAATGAGCAGTTCTTC.

J is TRBJ2-7 and V is TRBV11-2; TRBD2 agrees at 8 bases. Germline V gene data show CDR1 as SGHAT and CDR2 as FQNNGV. This CDR3 has 14 residues. Trimming cost V 0 bases and J 5 bases; bases outside gene matches: 3. The CDR3, as DNA: TGTGCCAGCAGCTTAGAAGCGGGGGTGGACGAGCAGTACTTC. It is translated as CASSLEAGVDEQYF.

The chain employs TRBV9 and TRBJ1-2; 10 bases match TRBD1. J was trimmed by 8 bases and V by 4 bases; bases with no gene match: 8. Germline V gives CDR1 SGDLS, CDR2 YYNGEE. The CDR3 is 14 residues long. The CDR3 nucleotides are TGTGCCAGCAGCCAGGGACAGGGGACGGGGGGCTACACCTTC. The encoded protein is CASSQGQGTGGYTF.